The sequence of this TCR beta chain was determined in a study of T cell changes during pregnancy in multiple sclerosis. Some clones are missing from TCRdb's copy, which holds only in-frame ones; the method was immunoSEQ multiplex PCR. The table has 50,000 or so clones, approximately 94% seen once; the top ten hold less than 0.65%. Germline V gives CDR1 LGHNA, CDR2 YNFKEQ. This CDR3 is 17 amino acids long. The ends were cut back, 0 bases at V and 0 bases at J, with 14 bases in the middle. The TCR sequence derives from a female donor with multiple sclerosis, enrolled in a pregnancy study. The starting material was CD4+ T cells from peripheral blood mononuclear cells, obtained in the second trimester of pregnancy. The V call is TRBV4-2, the J call TRBJ1-2, with TRBD1 as a possible D gene (5 bases). In DNA, the CDR3 is TGTGCCAGCAGCCAAGATCTATTGGCAGGGTCTAACTATGGCTACACCTTC. Its protein is CASSQDLLAGSNYGYTF.